The 26 T cell receptor beta chains below come from one sample, sequenced in a study of OX40 agonist ivuxolimab in advanced cancers. Clones were read by immunoSEQ multiplex PCR, and TCRdb kept only the in-frame ones, dropping some. The sample yields 65,000 to 75,000 clones, 75% to 90% seen once. This specimen consisted of CD4+ or CD8+ T cells sorted from blood, obtained in a trial of the OX40 agonist ivuxolimab. Every receptor here comes from an adult with an advanced solid tumor such as melanoma, head and neck, liver or kidney cancer.

The J gene is TRBJ1-2, the V gene TRBV7-9, with D perhaps TRBD1 (6 bases). V was shortened by 2 bases and J by 0 bases, with 10 bases between the two germline ends. Germline CDR1 is SEHNR and CDR2 is FQNEAQ (reference sequence). There are 15 residues in the CDR3. The CDR3 DNA is TGTGCCAGCAGCTTAAAACAGGGACCTAACTATGGCTACACCTTC. Translating it yields CASSLKQGPNYGYTF.

V gene TRBV6-6 combines with J gene TRBJ1-6, with a weak D call TRBD1 (6 bases). The germline V gene has CDR1 MNHNY and CDR2 SVGAGI (reference sequence). V lost 6 bases and J lost 5, with 11 bases in between. The CDR3 has 14 amino acids. CDR3 sequence (DNA): TGTGCCAGCAGGCGGACAGTCAATAATTCACCCCTCCACTTT. Protein product: CASRRTVNNSPLHF.

This chain links TRBV4-1 with TRBJ1-4; maybe TRBD1 (6 bases). This CDR3 is built from 18 residues. The V gene's germline CDR1 is MGHRA and CDR2 YSYEKL. Trimming pared 0 bases from V and 7 bases from J, leaving 21 bases between. The CDR3 sequence: CASSQEDGRGGLGEKLFF. The CDR3 DNA reads TGCGCCAGCAGCCAAGAAGATGGCAGGGGAGGACTTGGTGAAAAACTGTTTTTT.

CDR3 coding DNA: TGCGCCAGCAGCCAAGAAGTGACTGATCGGTACGAGCAGTACGTC. It specifies CASSQEVTDRYEQYV. V and J are TRBV4-1 and TRBJ2-7; D call uncertain. Germline V gene data show CDR1 as MGHRA and CDR2 as YSYEKL. Deletions cut 0 bases from V and 4 bases from J, with 13 bases between. This CDR3 has 15 amino acids.

The chain joins TRBV18 to TRBJ1-5; D perhaps matches TRBD1 (6 bases). The CDR3 totals 13 residues. V lost 6 bases to trimming and J lost 6 bases, with 12 bases between them. The germline gives CDR1 KGHSH, CDR2 LQKENI. DNA for the CDR3: TGTGCCAGCTCGCGAGGGGGATCTCAGCCCCAGCATTTT. This codes for CASSRGGSQPQHF.

V gene TRBV6-1 combines with J gene TRBJ1-6, with a tentative D call TRBD1 (6 bases). Trimming took 4 bases from V and 8 from J, leaving 12 bases between them. The germline V gene has CDR1 MNHNS and CDR2 SASEGT. The CDR3 covers 14 residues. CDR3 region: CASSVGGADSPLHF. For the CDR3, the DNA is TGTGCCAGCAGTGTTGGGGGGGCGGATTCACCCCTCCACTTT.

The chain carries TRBV5-1 and TRBJ1-1; no clear D. V was clipped by 0 bases and J by 5 bases, with 11 bases between them. This CDR3 is 14 amino acids long. From germline, CDR1 is SGHRS and CDR2 YFSETQ. The CDR3, as DNA: TGCGCCAGCAGCTTGGAGGCACCTAGTACTGAAGCTTTCTTT. Its translation is CASSLEAPSTEAFF.

The sample holds one count of this clone. The chain has TRBV6-6 and TRBJ2-7; perhaps TRBD2 as D (7 bases). The length of the CDR3 is 14 residues. Between the trimmed V and J ends, which lost 8 bases and 4 bases, there was a span of 18 bases. Germline values: CDR1 MNHNY, CDR2 SVGAGI (reference sequence). In DNA form, the CDR3 reads TGTGCCAGCTCCAGGGGAGGGGGAGTTTACGAGCAGTACTTC. It specifies CASSRGGGVYEQYF.

The V and J genes are TRBV7-2 and TRBJ1-6, with D possibly being TRBD1 (6 bases). The ends were cut back, 4 bases at V and 7 bases at J, with 17 bases in the middle. CDR1 is SGHTA and CDR2 is FQGNSA in the germline V gene. The CDR3 sequence is 16 residues long. The CDR3 spells CASSSLTGQVNSPLHF. The CDR3 DNA is TGTGCCAGCAGCTCCTTGACGGGACAAGTAAATTCACCCCTCCACTTT.

This chain links TRBV4-2 with TRBJ2-3, with 15 bases aligning to TRBD2. CDR1 LGHNA and CDR2 YNFKEQ come from the germline V gene. Trimming removed 1 base from V and 8 bases from J; junction bases left unmatched: 10. The CDR3 has 18 residues. CDR3 sequence (DNA): TGTGCCAGCAGCCAAGGGACTAGCGGGGGGGCCCGTCTTGGTACGCAGTATTTT. The encoded protein is CASSQGTSGGARLGTQYF.

This chain joins TRBV5-1 and TRBJ1-2; D gene unclear. This CDR3 contains 12 residues. Germline V gene sequence: CDR1 SGHRS, CDR2 YFSETQ. The ends were cut back, 0 bases at V and 8 bases at J, with 8 bases in the middle. The CDR3 sequence is CASSLGSGGYTF. As DNA, the CDR3 is TGCGCCAGCAGCTTGGGGTCTGGGGGCTACACCTTC.

J is TRBJ1-4 and V is TRBV6-5, with D perhaps matching TRBD1 (5 bases). Trimming removed 2 bases from V and 5 bases from J, with 15 bases in between. This CDR3 comprises 16 residues. Germline CDR1 is MNHEY and CDR2 is SVGAGI. CDR3 residues: CASSYRRQGQNEKLFF. The CDR3 DNA sequence: TGTGCCAGCAGTTACCGCAGGCAGGGCCAGAATGAAAAACTGTTTTTT.

For the CDR3, the DNA is TGTGCCACCAGCAGAGGCGAGACTAACAATCAGCCCCAGCATTTT. Translating gives CATSRGETNNQPQHF. The chain recombines TRBV15 with TRBJ1-5; no firm D call. Germline V lookup: CDR1 LNHNV, CDR2 YYDKDF (reference sequence). The CDR3 extends over 15 amino acids. Trimming left V 1 base short and J 3 bases short, with 10 bases between. The variable domain in full, completed from reference TRBV15 and TRBJ1-5, reads DAMVIQNPRYQVTQFGKPVTLSCSQTLNHNVMYWYQQKSSQAPKLLFHYYDKDFNNEADTPDNFQSRRPNTSFCFLDIRSPGLGDTAMYLCATSRGETNNQPQHFGDGTRLSIL.

In DNA, the CDR3 is TGTGCCAGCAGCTTAGTATTGACGGGGACAAACACCGGGGAGCTGTTTTTT. Translated, it gives CASSLVLTGTNTGELFF. The chain combines TRBV7-2 with TRBJ2-2; the D gene is possibly TRBD1 (6 bases). V was trimmed by 1 base and J by 2 bases, leaving 14 bases between them. The CDR3 is 17 amino acids. CDR1 SGHTA and CDR2 FQGNSA come from the germline V gene.

The chain uses TRBV2 and TRBJ2-3, with D uncertain. The V gene's germline CDR1 is SNHLY and CDR2 FYNNEI. The CDR3 is made up of 14 amino acids. Trimming took 8 bases from V and 0 from J, leaving 12 bases between them. CDR3 residues: CASQKLLSTDTQYF. In DNA, the CDR3 is TGTGCCAGCCAGAAGCTTCTTAGCACAGATACGCAGTATTTT.

The chain has TRBV7-3 and TRBJ1-2, with D perhaps matching TRBD1 (5 bases). Between the trimmed V and J ends, which lost 5 bases and 0 bases, there was a span of 13 bases. Looked up from germline, CDR1 is SGHTA and CDR2 is FQGTGA. This CDR3 spans 15 amino acids. The CDR3 DNA is TGTGCCAGCAGCGTCGACAGAAATCCTAACTATGGCTACACCTTC. Translation: CASSVDRNPNYGYTF.

The rearrangement links TRBV6-6 to TRBJ1-1; possible D gene TRBD1, 5 bases. Germline CDR1 MNHNY, CDR2 SVGAGI (reference sequence). The CDR3 covers 15 residues. With 5 bases removed from V and 1 base from J, the gap between germline ends came to 14 bases. CDR3 DNA sequence: TGTGCCAGCAGTCGAGCCGGGACTGCGAACACTGAAGCTTTCTTT. Its translation: CASSRAGTANTEAFF.

V gene TRBV5-1 combines with J gene TRBJ2-5; no clear D. There are 15 residues in the CDR3. The V end lost 6 bases, the J end lost 0 bases, and 15 bases lay between the germline ends. Germline-derived CDR1 and CDR2 are SGHRS and YFSETQ. The CDR3 protein is CASNQLSWYQETQYF. In nucleotides, the CDR3 is TGCGCCAGCAACCAACTAAGTTGGTACCAAGAGACCCAGTACTTC.

The rearrangement joins TRBV5-1 to TRBJ2-7, with TRBD2 identical over 11 bases. The CDR3 is made up of 14 amino acids. V shed 1 base, J shed 4 bases, and the junction held 1 base outside the gene matches. Germline assignment: CDR1 SGHRS and CDR2 YFSETQ. CDR3 sequence: CASSLTSGSYEQYF. The CDR3, as DNA: TGCGCCAGCAGCTTGACTAGCGGGAGTTACGAGCAGTACTTC.

The chain couples TRBV29-1 to TRBJ2-3, with 7 bases fitting TRBD2. Trimming took 4 bases from V and 1 from J; bases not matched to a gene: 8. Germline-derived CDR1 and CDR2 are SQVTM and ANQGSEA. This CDR3 has 15 residues. CDR3 sequence (DNA): TGCAGCGTTGTTCCAGTAGCGGGCCGCACAGATACGCAGTATTTT. It yields the protein CSVVPVAGRTDTQYF.

V is TRBV6-1 and J is TRBJ1-1; D not resolved. Germline V CDR1 and CDR2: MNHNS, SASEGT. V lost 7 bases, J lost 1 base, and 10 bases lay in between. This CDR3 has 13 amino acids. This chain's CDR3 is CASKFERNTEAFF. CDR3 nucleotides: TGTGCCAGCAAGTTTGAGCGGAACACTGAAGCTTTCTTT.

This chain uses TRBV6-6 with TRBJ1-2, with 9 nucleotides matching TRBD1. CDR3 length equals 15 residues. V lost 6 bases and J lost 11; bases outside the gene matches: 16. Germline CDR1 and CDR2: MNHNY and SVGAGI (reference sequence). The CDR3 is CASRPPGQGPKGYTF. The CDR3 nucleotides read TGTGCCAGCAGGCCCCCGGGACAGGGCCCCAAGGGTTACACCTTC.

This clone was found once. V gene TRBV30 combines with J gene TRBJ1-4; D is ambiguous. Germline lookup yields CDR1 GTSNPN and CDR2 SVGIG (reference sequence). This CDR3 spans 13 amino acids. Trimming left V 2 bases short and J 6 bases short, with 10 bases between. This CDR3 is CAWSRQLDEKLFF. The CDR3, as DNA: TGTGCCTGGAGTAGGCAGCTCGATGAAAAACTGTTTTTT.

The chain employs TRBV15 and TRBJ1-2; no clear D gene. V was cut by 8 bases and J by 0 bases, with 22 bases left in between. In germline, CDR1 is LNHNV, CDR2 YYDKDF (reference sequence). This CDR3 is built from 17 residues. CDR3 coding DNA: TGTGCCACCCAAGGCCCGGCCCCTATTCACACTAACTATGGCTACACCTTC. Its protein is CATQGPAPIHTNYGYTF. The full variable domain, completed using reference TRBV15 and TRBJ1-2, is DAMVIQNPRYQVTQFGKPVTLSCSQTLNHNVMYWYQQKSSQAPKLLFHYYDKDFNNEADTPDNFQSRRPNTSFCFLDIRSPGLGDTAMYLCATQGPAPIHTNYGYTFGSGTRLTVV.

The chain uses TRBV5-4 and TRBJ2-7; D is perhaps TRBD1 (6 bases). The V end lost 5 bases, the J end lost 7 bases, and 13 bases lay between the germline ends. The CDR3 totals 12 residues. Germline V gene sequence: CDR1 SGHNT, CDR2 YYREEE (reference sequence). The CDR3 spells CASSAGAREQYF. The CDR3, as DNA: TGTGCCAGCAGTGCAGGGGCCCGGGAGCAGTACTTC. Using reference TRBV5-4 and TRBJ2-7 for the parts outside the CDR3, the full variable domain is ETGVTQSPTHLIKTRGQQVTLRCSSQSGHNTVSWYQQALGQGPQFIFQYYREEENGRGNFPPRFSGLQFPNYSSELNVNALELDDSALYLCASSAGAREQYFGPGTRLTVT.

The chain combines TRBV5-6 with TRBJ1-5, with D hard to call. With 0 bases removed from V and 7 bases from J, the gap between germline ends came to 14 bases. The V gene's germline CDR1 is SGHDT and CDR2 YYEEEE. The CDR3 sequence is 15 residues long. The chain's CDR3 is CASSLAGQVRQPQHF. The CDR3 coding sequence is TGTGCCAGCAGCTTGGCTGGGCAGGTACGGCAGCCCCAGCATTTT.